This TCR beta chain was identified during a study of blood T cell repertoires in COVID-19 (dated by TCRdb to between 2020 and 2021). Background for the entire study: Samples from collaborators originated in the United States, Italy and Spain and spanned both the acute and convalescent phases of COVID-19. The material from the prospective study consisted of cDNA or gDNA derived from T cells, B-cell-depleted T cells, or PBMCs. Deeply sampled blood TCRbeta repertoires from subjects exposed to, actively infected with, or recovered from COVID-19 were included in the dataset. The repertoires were released in a freely available public database intended as a resource for research on the immune response to SARS-CoV-2. Samples were obtained from the ongoing ImmuneRACE study (first 160 participants) and from over 1,000 subjects provided by 6 global collaborators. The sample metadata nearly always contained a de-identified subject ID, COVID-19 status, age in years and sex. Where available, HLA class I and class II types were taken from metadata supplied by the sample provider and were not determined by assay-based typing. Overall study outcomes, separate from this receptor: The amount of clinical and demographic metadata varied by source and participant and was provided uncurated.

Whole blood was collected in K2EDTA tubes by collaborating institutions according to the institutions' own protocols. For TCRbeta analysis, collaborators shipped samples as frozen whole blood, isolated PBMCs, or DNA extracted from either of those sample types. CDR1 and CDR2, looked up from the germline V gene (reference sequence), are SGHKS and YYEKEE. V is reduced by 4 bases and J by 0 bases, leaving a spacing of 7 bases between them. Counted from cysteine to phenylalanine, this CDR3 has 13 amino acids. Left in the record is the CDR3 DNA by itself, 39 bases read in frame from the first base. TCRbeta CDR3 regions were amplified from genomic DNA by means of the immunoSEQ Assay, a bias-controlled multiplex PCR. As for the original processing: The number of nucleated cells in each sample was estimated from the amplification of reference gene primers within the assay. To quantify the absolute abundance of each unique TCRbeta CDR3 rearrangement, sequence reads were collapsed and filtered. Productive Simpson clonality was computed per sample as the square root of Simpson's diversity index over productive rearrangements. Sourced from immuneACCESS, this table was stored by TCRdb with only in-frame sequences that have V and J called. A share of the clones is absent; for the studies checked, an unresolved V gene accounts for under half, and the remainder has no known explanation. Clone size and V and J calls were adopted from that table, with D and trimming inferred from the DNA. The sample table records just under 150,000 clones; around nine tenths of these occur just once. The top ten clones comprise 8% to 9% of the sample.

This clone was detected once. Its binding antigen is unknown. No much larger clone is present one base from it, and per-base qualities are unavailable. This TCR came from a woman aged 45-59 years with active or convalescent COVID-19. The sequence links TRBV5-5 to TRBJ1-1; no D gene is confidently identified. Sequenced sample: peripheral blood. CDR3 protein: CASSGYMNTEAFF. The DNA sequence is TGTGCCAGCAGCGGTTACATGAACACTGAAGCTTTCTTT.